One and the same sample provided the 27 T cell receptor beta chains below, sequenced in a study of blood T cell repertoires in COVID-19. Libraries were prepared by immunoSEQ multiplex PCR; TCRdb keeps only in-frame clonotypes and omits some of them. The sample shows approximately 240,000 clones, roughly 84% of them seen only once. Sequencing input: peripheral blood. These receptors were taken from a woman aged 80 or over with active or convalescent COVID-19.

The CDR3 DNA is TGTGCCAGCAGCTTAGAAAGGGGTAGGGAAACTGAAGCTTTCTTT. Its protein product is CASSLERGRETEAFF. The gene calls are TRBV7-8 and TRBJ1-1; weak D call: TRBD1 (5 bases). Per germline, CDR1 SGHVS and CDR2 FQNEAQ. The CDR3 consists of 15 residues. V was trimmed by 1 base and J by 5 bases, leaving 14 bases between them.

This chain links TRBV7-2 with TRBJ2-1; possible D gene TRBD1, 6 bases. V dropped 4 bases and J dropped 2 bases, with 15 bases sitting between them. The CDR3 sequence is 16 residues long. Looked up from germline, CDR1 is SGHTA and CDR2 is FQGNSA. The chain's CDR3 is CASSSPTGHPYNEQFF. The CDR3 DNA follows: TGTGCCAGCAGCTCACCGACAGGTCACCCCTACAATGAGCAGTTCTTC.

This chain links TRBV20-1 with TRBJ2-7; D unclear. V gave up 3 bases and J gave up 0 bases, with 15 bases separating them. Germline V CDR1 and CDR2: DFQATT, SNEGSKA (reference sequence). The CDR3 consists of 15 residues. Written as DNA, the CDR3 is TGCAGTGCTAGTTTGCCCTCCCTTAGCTCCTACGAGCAGTACTTC. It specifies CSASLPSLSSYEQYF.

This chain joins TRBV11-2 and TRBJ2-3; TRBD2 matches 8 bases. This CDR3 has 12 amino acids. The germline gives CDR1 SGHAT, CDR2 FQNNGV. The CDR3: CVVAGITDTQYF. The CDR3 region has the DNA TGTGTGGTAGCGGGGATCACAGATACGCAGTATTTT.

This chain connects TRBV10-3 to TRBJ2-3; TRBD1 matches at 7 bases. V lost 3 bases and J lost 4; bases outside the gene matches: 1. This CDR3 is 13 amino acids long. Germline V gives CDR1 ENHRY, CDR2 SYGVKD. Here the CDR3 reads CAISDRGSDTQYF. The CDR3 DNA is TGTGCCATCAGTGACAGGGGGTCAGATACGCAGTATTTT.

Only one count was recorded for this clone. The chain couples TRBV7-8 to TRBJ1-1; 9 nucleotides agree with TRBD1. Trimming removed 5 bases from V and 7 bases from J; junction bases left unmatched: 14. This CDR3 comprises 16 residues. In germline, CDR1 is SGHVS, CDR2 FQNEAQ. The CDR3 coding sequence is TGTGCCAGCAGCCGCACCGGGACAGGGACCAAATTTGAAGCTTTCTTT. Its translation: CASSRTGTGTKFEAFF.

The chain combines TRBV7-8 with TRBJ2-5, with 9 bases aligning to TRBD1. The germline V gene has CDR1 SGHVS and CDR2 FQNEAQ. This CDR3 comprises 17 residues. After removal of 5 bases from V and 3 bases from J, the junction contained 13 bases not matched to a gene. CDR3 sequence: CASSPRYRGHPKETQYF. CDR3 DNA sequence: TGTGCCAGCAGCCCACGGTACAGGGGGCACCCAAAAGAGACCCAGTACTTC.

This clone was seen a few times. V gene TRBV12-3 or TRBV12-4 combines with J gene TRBJ2-1, with TRBD2 as a possible D gene (5 bases). V was trimmed by 3 bases and J by 7 bases, leaving 10 bases between them. This CDR3 has 13 amino acids. CDR3 in amino acids: CASSFWTPNEQFF. DNA for the CDR3: TGTGCCAGCAGTTTTTGGACTCCGAATGAGCAGTTCTTC.

On this clone itself: Other DNA sequences in this sample translate to the same CDR3. V and J are TRBV11-2 and TRBJ2-7; TRBD2 matches 8 bases. The CDR3 loop spans 15 amino acids. The germline gives CDR1 SGHAT, CDR2 FQNNGV. Germline trimming cut 3 bases from V and 7 bases from J; bases unmatched to any gene: 11. The CDR3 sequence: CASSLAAGGLYEQYF. The CDR3 DNA reads TGTGCCAGCAGCTTGGCTGCGGGGGGTCTATATGAGCAGTACTTC.

V usage is TRBV6-5 and J usage is TRBJ2-6, with a weak D call TRBD2 (6 bases). V lost 4 bases and J lost 4, with 11 bases in between. The CDR3 runs to 15 residues. Germline loops: CDR1 MNHEY, CDR2 SVGAGI. CDR3 amino acids: CASSFRESGANVLTF. In nucleotides, the CDR3 is TGTGCCAGCAGTTTTCGGGAGTCCGGGGCCAACGTCCTGACTTTC.

The J gene is TRBJ2-7, the V gene TRBV7-6; D may be TRBD2 (7 bases). In germline, CDR1 is SGHVS, CDR2 FNYEAQ. Trimming pared 5 bases from V and 4 bases from J, leaving 21 bases between. The length of the CDR3 is 16 residues. As DNA, the CDR3 is TGTGCCAGCAGCCCCAAAGGGGGGGCCGGGGTATACGAGCAGTACTTC. This translates into CASSPKGGAGVYEQYF.

J is TRBJ2-2 and V is TRBV6-1; D possibly corresponds to TRBD2 (5 bases). The germline V gene has CDR1 MNHNS and CDR2 SASEGT. The V end lost 4 bases, the J end lost 5 bases, and 17 bases lay between the germline ends. CDR3 size: 16 residues. The CDR3 region is CASSAPRTQVTGELFF. Written as DNA, the CDR3 is TGTGCCAGCAGTGCCCCGCGGACTCAAGTAACCGGGGAGCTGTTTTTT.

The V and J genes are TRBV5-4 and TRBJ2-6, with 8 nucleotides matching TRBD1. The V segment lost 5 bases and the J segment 0 bases; nucleotides outside the gene matches: 13. CDR1 is SGHNT and CDR2 is YYREEE in the germline V gene (reference sequence). The CDR3 contains 19 residues. CDR3 protein: CASRLRYGQGFSGANVLTF. CDR3 DNA: TGTGCCAGCAGACTGCGATACGGACAGGGCTTCTCTGGGGCCAACGTCCTGACTTTC.

The V call is TRBV30, the J call TRBJ1-2; a weak D match, TRBD1 (6 bases). The CDR3 extends over 13 amino acids. Between the trimmed V and J ends, which lost 4 bases and 8 bases, there was a span of 17 bases. Germline-derived CDR1 and CDR2 are GTSNPN and SVGIG (reference sequence). The CDR3 nucleotides read TGTGCCTGGAACCCTGGGGACACCAGGGGCTACACCTTC. Amino acids: CAWNPGDTRGYTF.

Here the CDR3 reads CASSPGGGRTGYEQYF. The CDR3 DNA reads TGTGCCAGCAGCCCCGGGGGGGGGAGAACGGGCTACGAGCAGTACTTC. V usage is TRBV5-4 and J usage is TRBJ2-7; 8 bases are a match to TRBD2. There are 16 residues in the CDR3. J gave up 3 bases and V 4 bases, and 12 bases lay outside the gene matches. The germline gives CDR1 SGHNT, CDR2 YYREEE (reference sequence). The whole variable domain, remainder taken from reference TRBV5-4 and TRBJ2-7, is ETGVTQSPTHLIKTRGQQVTLRCSSQSGHNTVSWYQQALGQGPQFIFQYYREEENGRGNFPPRFSGLQFPNYSSELNVNALELDDSALYLCASSPGGGRTGYEQYFGPGTRLTVT.

The J gene is TRBJ2-5, the V gene TRBV6-1; D call uncertain. This CDR3 contains 11 residues. In germline, CDR1 is MNHNS, CDR2 SASEGT. The ends were cut back, 3 bases at V and 7 bases at J, with 6 bases in the middle. The CDR3 protein is CASSESGTQYF. CDR3 DNA: TGTGCCAGCAGTGAGTCAGGGACCCAGTACTTC.

The rearrangement links TRBV14 to TRBJ1-5; a possible D gene is TRBD1 (6 bases). Germline CDR1 is SGHDN and CDR2 is FVKESK. There are 13 residues in the CDR3. V was pared by 4 bases and J by 7 bases, with 11 bases between. CDR3 protein: CASSRGQAQPQHF. CDR3 DNA sequence: TGTGCCAGCAGCCGGGGACAAGCGCAGCCCCAGCATTTT.

This chain connects TRBV19 to TRBJ2-3; TRBD2 is a possible D gene (6 bases). CDR1 and CDR2 from the germline V gene are LNHDA and SQIVND (reference sequence). The CDR3 spans 16 residues. Trimming took 5 bases from V and 2 from J, leaving 17 bases between them. The CDR3 DNA reads as TGTGCCAGTAGTTTGGGACTCGCAATCTACACAGATACGCAGTATTTT. Residues: CASSLGLAIYTDTQYF.

Only a few counts were recorded for this clone. V and J are TRBV14 and TRBJ1-5, with 8 bases that match TRBD1. J gave up 7 bases and V 4 bases, and 6 bases lay outside the gene matches. Looked up from germline, CDR1 is SGHDN and CDR2 is FVKESK. The CDR3 covers 14 residues. The CDR3 loop is CASSPGTGGQPQHF. DNA of the CDR3: TGTGCCAGCAGCCCTGGGACAGGCGGGCAGCCCCAGCATTTT.

V gene TRBV9 combines with J gene TRBJ2-3; D unclear. V was cut by 1 base and J by 4 bases, with 4 bases left in between. Germline CDR1 and CDR2: SGDLS and YYNGEE. The CDR3 runs 12 residues. The CDR3: CASSVPADTQYF. Written as DNA, the CDR3 is TGTGCCAGCAGCGTACCGGCAGATACGCAGTATTTT.

This chain joins TRBV29-1 and TRBJ1-4; D possibly corresponds to TRBD1 (5 bases). The germline V and J ends were trimmed by 4 bases and 3 bases, with 15 bases remaining between them. The germline V gene has CDR1 SQVTM and CDR2 ANQGSEA. CDR3 length equals 15 residues. CDR3 bases: TGCAGCGTTGCGGGGGGGTACGACGCTAATGAAAAACTGTTTTTT. Encoded protein: CSVAGGYDANEKLFF.

The chain is built from TRBV19 and TRBJ2-7, with 10 positions matching TRBD1. Per germline, CDR1 LNHDA and CDR2 SQIVND (reference sequence). V shed 5 bases and J 7 bases; nucleotides not matched to a gene: 14. The CDR3 loop spans 16 amino acids. The CDR3: CASSLVPGQGSGEQYF. In DNA, the CDR3 is TGTGCCAGTAGTCTCGTACCGGGACAGGGGTCGGGAGAGCAGTACTTC.

This clone has only one observation. This chain joins TRBV29-1 and TRBJ1-1; 7 bases agree with TRBD1. The CDR3 has 15 amino acids. The V gene end was trimmed by 7 bases and the J gene end by 0 bases; junction bases not matched to a gene: 11. Germline V gene lookup returns CDR1 SQVTM and CDR2 ANQGSEA. CDR3 in amino acids: CSGALGQYMNTEAFF. The CDR3 coding sequence is TGCAGCGGCGCCTTGGGACAGTATATGAACACTGAAGCTTTCTTT.

The J gene is TRBJ2-5, the V gene TRBV2; 10 bases map to TRBD1. V was clipped by 5 bases and J by 5 bases; unmatched bases: 5. This CDR3 is 14 amino acids long. Germline V gene lookup returns CDR1 SNHLY and CDR2 FYNNEI. The CDR3 DNA reads TGTGCCAGCAGTAGACAGGGGGCTGGGGAGACCCAGTACTTC. Translating gives CASSRQGAGETQYF.

The chain carries TRBV6-2 or TRBV6-3 and TRBJ2-2; 14 bases line up with TRBD2. J gave up 0 bases and V 6 bases, and 3 bases lay outside the gene matches. CDR3 size: 17 residues. Germline lookup yields CDR1 MNHEY and CDR2 SVGEGT. CDR3 sequence (DNA): TGTGCCAGCAGCCTGACTAGCGGGGGGGCGAACACCGGGGAGCTGTTTTTT. Protein product: CASSLTSGGANTGELFF.

This clone was found once. This rearrangement joins TRBV7-8 to TRBJ2-7, with 9 bases lining up with TRBD2. The V and J ends lost 1 base and 2 bases, in that order; junction bases with no gene match: 9. Looked up from germline, CDR1 is SGHVS and CDR2 is FQNEAQ. The length of the CDR3 is 17 residues. As DNA, the CDR3 is TGTGCCAGCAGCTTAGTTGGTAGCGGGAGTTTGACCTACGAGCAGTACTTC. Protein sequence: CASSLVGSGSLTYEQYF.

This chain joins TRBV3-1 (or the pseudogene TRBV3-2) and TRBJ2-2; D is perhaps TRBD2 (5 bases). The V and J ends lost 1 base and 5 bases respectively, with 14 bases between them. The CDR3 extends over 16 amino acids. CDR1 is LGHDT and CDR2 is YNNKEL in the germline V gene (reference sequence). CDR3 sequence reads: CASSQVLRERTGELFF. CDR3 nucleotides: TGTGCCAGCAGCCAAGTACTTAGGGAGCGGACCGGGGAGCTGTTTTTT.